Here is one TCR beta chain with its context. Its antigen is unidentified. The CDR3 is 16 residues long. Germline loops: CDR1 SGHDT, CDR2 YYEEEE. The V end was cut by 0 bases, the J end by 1 base, with 11 bases between. It was second doses at about 4 or about 12 weeks that were pooled. The data were taken from a study of T cell responses to AZD1222 COVID-19 vaccine. Assay: immunoSEQ multiplex PCR; the TCRdb copy retains only in-frame clones and omits some. This sample has about 39,000 clones; more than 70% occur once, and the top ten carry 25%. Study-wide results and limits: Donors, mostly white British, included more females; clonal diversity was possibly underestimated. Seropositive status at baseline applied to only a handful of AZD1222 recipients.

V and J are TRBV5-6 and TRBJ1-5; D is undetermined. The input for sequencing was peripheral blood, taken 28 days after the second AZD1222 dose. The sequence was collected from an adult who received the AZD1222 COVID-19 vaccine. The CDR3 loop reads CASSLGAGTSNQPQHF. The CDR3 DNA follows: TGTGCCAGCAGCTTGGGGGCAGGAACAAGCAATCAGCCCCAGCATTTT.